These 22 T cell receptor beta chains came from one sample sequenced in a study of cytomegalovirus exposure and HLA in healthy donors. The PCR employed 60 Vbeta primers together with 13 Jbeta primers. Assay used: immunoSEQ multiplex PCR; TCRdb lists only in-frame clones, some missing. The sample carries some 110,000 clones, 65% to 75% recorded once. The sequencing input was PBMCs. The receptors were sampled from a woman aged 45-59 years in good health and CMV-seropositive.

The chain carries TRBV27 and TRBJ2-1; 7 bases match TRBD1. The CDR3 covers 13 residues. CDR1 and CDR2 from the germline V gene are MNHEY and SMNVEV (reference sequence). V trimming: 6 bases; J trimming: 10 bases; junction bases outside the gene matches: 9. This CDR3 is CASRPAQGWEQFF. The CDR3 bases are TGTGCCAGCAGGCCTGCACAGGGGTGGGAGCAGTTCTTC.

This clone was seen only a few times. The rearrangement uses TRBV27 and TRBJ1-1; D call uncertain. With 6 bases removed from V and 1 base from J, the gap between germline ends came to 9 bases. Looked up from germline, CDR1 is MNHEY and CDR2 is SMNVEV (reference sequence). CDR3 length: 13 residues. This CDR3 reads CASSDTTNTEAFF. CDR3 nucleotide sequence: TGTGCCAGCAGCGACACCACGAACACTGAAGCTTTCTTT.

The genes are TRBV9 and TRBJ1-1, with D unresolved. The germline V gene encodes CDR1 SGDLS and CDR2 YYNGEE. V was pared by 0 bases and J by 6 bases, with 12 bases between. CDR3 size: 14 residues. The CDR3 here is CASSVGVMVSEAFF. CDR3 sequence (DNA): TGTGCCAGCAGCGTAGGAGTTATGGTGTCTGAAGCTTTCTTT.

V and J are TRBV5-4 and TRBJ1-4, with D possibly being TRBD1 (5 bases). This CDR3 comprises 16 residues. The V gene's germline CDR1 is SGHNT and CDR2 YYREEE (reference sequence). V lost 0 bases to trimming and J lost 2 bases, with 11 bases between them. This chain's CDR3 is CASSLGGGRTNEKLFF. CDR3 in DNA: TGTGCCAGCAGCTTGGGGGGGGGACGCACTAATGAAAAACTGTTTTTT.

Written as DNA, the CDR3 is TGTGCCAGCAGCACCGGGACAGGGGGCACAGATACGCAGTATTTT. It encodes CASSTGTGGTDTQYF. The V and J genes are TRBV6-1 and TRBJ2-3; 10 bases match TRBD1. The CDR3 totals 15 residues. Germline loops: CDR1 MNHNS, CDR2 SASEGT. With V trimmed by 6 bases and J by 1 base, 4 bases remained unmatched.

This rearrangement joins TRBV18 to TRBJ2-5, with 7 bases lining up with TRBD1. The CDR3 is made up of 13 amino acids. J gave up 3 bases and V 5 bases, and 3 bases lay outside the gene matches. Germline assignment: CDR1 KGHSH and CDR2 LQKENI. CDR3 in DNA: TGTGCCAGCTCATCAGGGACAGAAGAGACCCAGTACTTC. This codes for CASSSGTEETQYF.

The rearrangement joins TRBV7-2 to TRBJ2-5; D possibly corresponds to TRBD2 (6 bases). This CDR3 is 16 amino acids long. Germline V gene lookup returns CDR1 SGHTA and CDR2 FQGNSA. V lost 1 base, J lost 7 bases, and 19 bases lay in between. The CDR3 DNA reads TGTGCCAGCAGCTTAGTCGGAGGGGCCCCCCCCTGGACCCAGTACTTC. Encoded protein: CASSLVGGAPPWTQYF.

V and J are TRBV27 and TRBJ2-4; D possibly corresponds to TRBD2 (6 bases). Germline CDR1 and CDR2: MNHEY and SMNVEV (reference sequence). Trimming cost V 6 bases and J 2 bases, with 23 bases left between them. This CDR3 is 18 amino acids long. CDR3 sequence (DNA): TGTGCCAGCAGCATAACGGGACTCAACGTCTCCCCCAAAAACATTCAGTACTTC. This encodes CASSITGLNVSPKNIQYF.

This chain links TRBV29-1 with TRBJ1-2, with D tentatively TRBD1 (6 bases). CDR3 size: 13 residues. The germline V and J ends were trimmed by 6 bases and 6 bases, with 17 bases remaining between them. Germline V gene data show CDR1 as SQVTM and CDR2 as ANQGSEA. The CDR3 DNA is TGCAGCGTCGAGGCAGGGGAATCTGATGGCTACACCTTC. Amino acids: CSVEAGESDGYTF.

The sample holds one count of this clone. The chain has TRBV7-9 and TRBJ2-7; the match to TRBD1 covers 10 bases. This CDR3 is built from 15 residues. Per the germline V gene, CDR1 is SEHNR and CDR2 is FQNEAQ (reference sequence). Losses at the gene ends were 5 bases for V and 4 bases for J; bases not matched to a gene: 8. The CDR3 protein is CASSNRDRGRYEQYF. CDR3 nucleotides: TGTGCCAGCAGCAACCGGGACAGGGGCAGGTACGAGCAGTACTTC.

This clone has only a few counts. This chain links TRBV5-1 with TRBJ1-1; TRBD1 matches at 11 bases. Germline loops: CDR1 SGHRS, CDR2 YFSETQ. This CDR3 spans 16 amino acids. The J segment lost 5 bases and the V segment lost 1 base, leaving 7 bases of the junction unmatched. The CDR3 nucleotides are TGCGCCAGCAGCTTGTTTGGGACAGGGGGTGGTACTGAAGCTTTCTTT. Translating it yields CASSLFGTGGGTEAFF.

This clone showed up just a few times. The gene calls are TRBV4-2 and TRBJ2-1, with D tentatively TRBD2 (5 bases). V lost 0 bases and J 0 bases, leaving 9 bases between the germline ends. Germline CDR1 LGHNA, CDR2 YNFKEQ. This CDR3 has 16 amino acids. CDR3 in amino acids: CASSQEERNSYNEQFF. DNA of the CDR3: TGTGCCAGCAGCCAAGAGGAGCGGAACTCCTACAATGAGCAGTTCTTC.

This chain connects TRBV5-4 to TRBJ1-1; D possibly corresponds to TRBD1 (6 bases). With 2 bases removed from V and 2 bases from J, the gap between germline ends came to 10 bases. The CDR3 extends over 14 amino acids. Germline CDR1 SGHNT, CDR2 YYREEE (reference sequence). The CDR3 spells CASSFGQRNTEAFF. The DNA for the CDR3 is TGTGCCAGCAGCTTCGGACAGAGAAACACTGAAGCTTTCTTT.

The chain is built from TRBV10-1 and TRBJ1-1, with D tentatively TRBD1 (6 bases). The CDR3 covers 14 residues. V lost 2 bases and J lost 5, with 12 bases in between. The germline CDR1 and CDR2 sequences are WNHNN and SYGVQD (reference sequence). The DNA of the CDR3 is TGCGCCAGCAGTGAGGGGGGACATAGGACTGAAGCTTTCTTT. This encodes CASSEGGHRTEAFF.

This chain connects TRBV18 to TRBJ1-5; D is ambiguous. V was clipped by 2 bases and J by 8 bases, with 10 bases between them. The CDR3 runs 13 residues. CDR1 is KGHSH, CDR2 LQKENI, per germline. The CDR3 nucleotides read TGTGCCAGCTCACCAGGGCCCAAGGAGCCCCAGCATTTT. Encoded protein: CASSPGPKEPQHF.

There are a few counts of this clone. This sequence joins TRBV20-1 and TRBJ1-1; D might be TRBD1 (5 bases). The CDR3 spans 11 residues. In germline, CDR1 is DFQATT, CDR2 SNEGSKA (reference sequence). V dropped 4 bases and J dropped 10 bases, with 13 bases sitting between them. The CDR3 region is CSATGGEGAFF. The DNA for the CDR3 is TGCAGTGCTACGGGGGGAGAAGGAGCTTTCTTT.

In its sample, this clone was seen once. The V and J genes are TRBV15 and TRBJ2-1; TRBD2 is a possible D gene (5 bases). V dropped 1 base and J dropped 5 bases, with 6 bases sitting between them. CDR1 and CDR2 from the germline V gene are LNHNV and YYDKDF (reference sequence). This CDR3 is built from 13 residues. The DNA for the CDR3 is TGTGCCACCAGCAGAGGGAGGAACAATGAGCAGTTCTTC. Residues: CATSRGRNNEQFF.

The chain carries TRBV7-9 and TRBJ1-2; a possible D gene is TRBD1 (5 bases). Germline V gene lookup returns CDR1 SEHNR and CDR2 FQNEAQ (reference sequence). The length of the CDR3 is 14 residues. V was shortened by 4 bases and J by 0 bases, with 9 bases between the two germline ends. The CDR3 DNA reads TGTGCCAGCAGCTGGGAGGGACCTAACTATGGCTACACCTTC. The encoded protein is CASSWEGPNYGYTF.

This clone was counted a few times. Mismatch with germline at one junction end may stem from a read error. J is TRBJ1-1 and V is TRBV5-4; TRBD1 agrees at 7 bases. The germline gives CDR1 SGHNT, CDR2 YYREEE (reference sequence). The CDR3 length is 14 residues. CDR3 amino acids: CASSEDRSNNEAFF. DNA of the CDR3: TGTGCCAGCAGCGAGGACAGGTCGAACAATGAAGCTTTCTTT.

This chain links TRBV5-1 with TRBJ2-2; 7 bases match TRBD1. Germline loops: CDR1 SGHRS, CDR2 YFSETQ. Trimming removed 1 base from V and 4 bases from J; junction bases left unmatched: 13. The CDR3 sequence is 18 residues long. The CDR3: CASSLTGAQGPATGELFF. The CDR3 DNA reads as TGCGCCAGCAGCTTGACAGGGGCGCAGGGACCTGCCACCGGGGAGCTGTTTTTT.

The rearrangement uses TRBV19 and TRBJ1-5, with D perhaps TRBD1 (6 bases). This CDR3 is 15 amino acids long. From germline, CDR1 is LNHDA and CDR2 SQIVND (reference sequence). V lost 6 bases, J lost 1 base, and 13 bases lay in between. CDR3 residues: CASRTTGISNQPQHF. The CDR3 DNA is TGTGCCAGTAGGACCACAGGGATAAGCAATCAGCCCCAGCATTTT.

This clone was seen only a few times. The V and J genes are TRBV27 and TRBJ1-5; possibly TRBD1 for D (5 bases). Germline CDR1 MNHEY, CDR2 SMNVEV (reference sequence). V was shortened by 8 bases and J by 6 bases, with 14 bases between the two germline ends. This CDR3 region has 13 residues. Here the CDR3 DNA reads TGTGCCAGCGGAGGGACCGTAGGTCAGCCCCAGCATTTT. This encodes CASGGTVGQPQHF.